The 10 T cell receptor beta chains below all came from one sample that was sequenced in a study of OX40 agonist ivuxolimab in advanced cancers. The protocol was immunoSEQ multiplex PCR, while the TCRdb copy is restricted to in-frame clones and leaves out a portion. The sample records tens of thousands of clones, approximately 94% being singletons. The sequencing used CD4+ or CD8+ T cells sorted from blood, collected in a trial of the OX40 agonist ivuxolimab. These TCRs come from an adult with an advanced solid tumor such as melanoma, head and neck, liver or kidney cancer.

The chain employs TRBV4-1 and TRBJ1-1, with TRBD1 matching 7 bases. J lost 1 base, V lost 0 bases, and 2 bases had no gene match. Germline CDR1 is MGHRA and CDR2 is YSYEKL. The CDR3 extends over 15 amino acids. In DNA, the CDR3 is TGCGCCAGCAGCCAAGATCAGGGGGGGAACACTGAAGCTTTCTTT. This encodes CASSQDQGGNTEAFF.

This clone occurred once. DNA for the CDR3: TGCGCCAGCAGCCAAATAAATATGGGCACTGAAGCTTTCTTT. Amino acid sequence: CASSQINMGTEAFF. The genes are TRBV4-1 and TRBJ1-1, with unresolved D. This CDR3 region has 14 residues. V was trimmed by 2 bases and J by 4 bases, leaving 11 bases between them. Per the germline V gene, CDR1 is MGHRA and CDR2 is YSYEKL.

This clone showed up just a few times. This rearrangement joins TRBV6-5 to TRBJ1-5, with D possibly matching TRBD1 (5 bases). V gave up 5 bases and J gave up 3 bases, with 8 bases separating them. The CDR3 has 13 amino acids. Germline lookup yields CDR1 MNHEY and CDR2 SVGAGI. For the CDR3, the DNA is TGTGCCAGCAGTACAGGTTTCAATCAGCCCCAGCATTTT. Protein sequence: CASSTGFNQPQHF.

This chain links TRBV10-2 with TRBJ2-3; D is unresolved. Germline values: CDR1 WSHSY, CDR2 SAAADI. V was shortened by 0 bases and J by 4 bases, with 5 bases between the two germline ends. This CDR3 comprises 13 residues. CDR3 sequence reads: CASSESFPDTQYF. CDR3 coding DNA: TGCGCCAGCAGTGAGTCGTTTCCAGATACGCAGTATTTT.

The DNA for the CDR3 is TGCGCCAGCAGCCAGGTCACACAGGGAGGAGGTTACGAGCAGTACTTC. Translating it yields CASSQVTQGGGYEQYF. The chain recombines TRBV4-1 with TRBJ2-7; possibly TRBD1 or TRBD2 for D (6 bases each). The CDR3 runs 16 residues. Trimming shortened V by 3 bases and J by 4 bases, and 19 bases separated the two germline ends. Looked up from germline, CDR1 is MGHRA and CDR2 is YSYEKL.

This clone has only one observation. In DNA form, the CDR3 reads TGTGCCAGCAGCTTGCAGGGGGAACAAGAGACCCAGTACTTC. Residues: CASSLQGEQETQYF. The chain links TRBV7-9 to TRBJ2-5; 7 bases line up with TRBD1. The CDR3 consists of 14 residues. Germline CDR1 and CDR2: SEHNR and FQNEAQ (reference sequence). V lost 3 bases to trimming and J lost 2 bases; unmatched junction nucleotides: 3.

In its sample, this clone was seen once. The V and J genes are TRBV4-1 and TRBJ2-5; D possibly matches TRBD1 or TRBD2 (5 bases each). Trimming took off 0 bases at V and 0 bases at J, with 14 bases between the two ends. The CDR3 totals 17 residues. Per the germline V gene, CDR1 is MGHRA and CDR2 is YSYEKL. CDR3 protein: CASSQDHLQGDQETQYF. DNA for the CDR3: TGCGCCAGCAGCCAAGATCACCTGCAGGGAGACCAAGAGACCCAGTACTTC.

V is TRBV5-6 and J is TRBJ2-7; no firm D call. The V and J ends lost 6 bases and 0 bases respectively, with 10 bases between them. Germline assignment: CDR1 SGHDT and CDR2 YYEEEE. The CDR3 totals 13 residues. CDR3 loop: CASTSRGSYEQYF. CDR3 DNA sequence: TGTGCCAGCACCTCCCGAGGCTCCTACGAGCAGTACTTC.

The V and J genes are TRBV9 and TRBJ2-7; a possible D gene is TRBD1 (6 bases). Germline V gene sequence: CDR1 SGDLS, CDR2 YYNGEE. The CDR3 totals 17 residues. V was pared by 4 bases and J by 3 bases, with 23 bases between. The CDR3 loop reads CASSPTQGTIPVYEQYF. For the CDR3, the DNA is TGTGCCAGCAGCCCGACACAGGGAACCATCCCGGTCTACGAGCAGTACTTC.

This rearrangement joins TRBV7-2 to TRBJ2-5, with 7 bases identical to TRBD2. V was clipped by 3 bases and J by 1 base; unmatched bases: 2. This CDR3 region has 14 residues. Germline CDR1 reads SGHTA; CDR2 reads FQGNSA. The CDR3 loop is CASSFPSGQETQYF. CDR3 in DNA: TGTGCCAGCAGCTTCCCTAGCGGCCAAGAGACCCAGTACTTC.